A single sample is the source of the 31 T cell receptor beta chains below, sequenced in a study of early T cells in non-severe SARS-CoV-2 infection. Each CDR3 protein gets one entry after TCRdb re-called the 5' RACE reads with MiXCR. The sample lists around 93,000 distinct CDR3 sequences; over 9.5% were seen once. The sample consisted of whole blood, taken at baseline. The receptors shown here come from an adult who was a healthcare worker with PCR-confirmed SARS-CoV-2 infection or an uninfected control (not recorded which).

The chain uses TRBV3-1 and TRBJ2-7; 7 nucleotides line up with TRBD1. Looked up from germline, CDR1 is LGHDT and CDR2 is YNNKEL (reference sequence). The CDR3 sequence is 14 residues long. J lost 9 bases, V lost 0 bases, and 8 bases had no gene match. The CDR3: CASSQDPGRGTQYF. In nucleotides, the CDR3 is TGTGCCAGCAGCCAAGATCCGGGCAGGGGGACGCAGTACTTC.

In its sample, this clonotype was seen a few times. The rearrangement links TRBV5-1 to TRBJ2-7; D perhaps matches TRBD2 (6 bases). Between the trimmed V and J ends, which lost 4 bases and 2 bases, there was a span of 13 bases. CDR3 length: 14 residues. CDR1 is SGHRS, CDR2 YFSETQ, per germline. The DNA of the CDR3 is TGCGCCAGCAGCCCCGGGACTTTTCCCTACGAGCAGTACTTC. Translation: CASSPGTFPYEQYF.

This clonotype was recorded at least ten times. The chain is built from TRBV11-2 and TRBJ2-7; possibly TRBD2 for D (6 bases). Germline V gives CDR1 SGHAT, CDR2 FQNNGV. Trimming removed 5 bases at V and 2 bases at J, with 19 bases between. The CDR3 covers 16 residues. The CDR3 protein is CASSPLPRGRPYEQYF. The CDR3 DNA is TGTGCCAGCAGCCCCCTCCCCCGAGGGAGGCCCTACGAGCAGTACTTC.

This sequence joins TRBV6-1 and TRBJ1-1; D ambiguous. The CDR3 is 13 residues long. V was trimmed by 1 base and J by 1 base, leaving 4 bases between them. From germline, CDR1 is MNHNS and CDR2 SASEGT. The CDR3 region is CASSEVQNTEAFF. The CDR3, as DNA: TGTGCCAGCAGTGAAGTGCAGAACACTGAAGCTTTCTTT.

This clonotype was counted between two and nine times. The rearrangement uses TRBV20-1 and TRBJ1-5, with D perhaps matching TRBD1 (5 bases). Trimming cost V 5 bases and J 5 bases, with 13 bases left between them. Germline V lookup: CDR1 DFQATT, CDR2 SNEGSKA (reference sequence). This CDR3 is 13 amino acids long. In DNA, the CDR3 is TGCAGTGCTGGCCGGGACGGGGATCAGCCCCAGCATTTT. Translated, it gives CSAGRDGDQPQHF.

This clonotype was counted only a few times. This sequence joins TRBV20-1 and TRBJ1-6; tentative D call: TRBD1 (5 bases). Trimming took off 0 bases at V and 5 bases at J, with 14 bases between the two ends. The germline V gene has CDR1 DFQATT and CDR2 SNEGSKA (reference sequence). The CDR3 has 16 amino acids. CDR3: CSARDRGTGNNSPLHF. The CDR3 DNA reads as TGCAGTGCTAGAGACCGTGGGACGGGCAATAATTCACCCCTCCACTTT.

This clonotype was recorded many times. J is TRBJ2-1 and V is TRBV28; TRBD1 agrees at 7 bases. The V gene end was trimmed by 6 bases and the J gene end by 0 bases; junction bases not matched to a gene: 11. The CDR3 is 17 residues long. Germline V gene sequence: CDR1 MDHEN, CDR2 SYDVKM. DNA for the CDR3: TGTGCCAGCAGCCCAACAAAGACAGGGAGCTCCTACAATGAGCAGTTCTTC. This gives the protein CASSPTKTGSSYNEQFF.

This clonotype was detected only a few times. The chain uses TRBV6-5 and TRBJ2-7; D remains ambiguous. Germline V lookup: CDR1 MNHEY, CDR2 SVGAGI. Trimming left V 5 bases short and J 6 bases short, with 20 bases between. The length of the CDR3 is 15 residues. The CDR3 reads CASSGPDGRTGEQYF. In DNA, the CDR3 is TGTGCCAGCAGTGGCCCGGACGGCCGCACGGGCGAGCAGTACTTC.

The V gene is TRBV6-5, the J gene TRBJ2-2, with TRBD1 matching over 10 bases. The CDR3 covers 16 residues. Germline values: CDR1 MNHEY, CDR2 SVGAGI. The J segment lost 4 bases and the V segment lost 3 bases, leaving 5 bases of the junction unmatched. CDR3 region: CASSYGDRGITGELFF. The CDR3 DNA follows: TGTGCCAGCAGTTATGGGGACAGGGGTATCACCGGGGAGCTGTTTTTT.

This clonotype was counted between two and nine times. V and J are TRBV19 and TRBJ1-5; D is undetermined. Trimming took 5 bases from V and 6 from J, leaving 20 bases between them. CDR3 length: 16 amino acids. Germline-derived CDR1 and CDR2 are LNHDA and SQIVND (reference sequence). The CDR3: CASSPTPGGGAQPQHF. Written as DNA, the CDR3 is TGTGCCAGTAGTCCTACCCCAGGCGGTGGTGCTCAGCCCCAGCATTTT.

The chain joins TRBV2 to TRBJ2-5; possible D gene TRBD1, 6 bases. The V and J ends lost 4 bases and 2 bases respectively, with 8 bases between them. Germline loops: CDR1 SNHLY, CDR2 FYNNEI. The CDR3 loop spans 13 amino acids. Written as DNA, the CDR3 is TGTGCCAGCAGTGGGACAGAGCAAGAGACCCAGTACTTC. It specifies CASSGTEQETQYF. The entire variable domain, with the rest obtained from reference TRBV2 and TRBJ2-5, is as follows: EPEVTQTPSHQVTQMGQEVILRCVPISNHLYFYWYRQILGQKVEFLVSFYNNEISEKSEIFDDQFSVERPDGSNFTLKIRSTKLEDSAMYFCASSGTEQETQYFGPGTRLLVL.

This clonotype has a handful of counts. The chain is built from TRBV5-4 and TRBJ2-1; 8 nucleotides match TRBD2. The junction had 5 bases not matched to a gene; V was cut back by 4 bases and J by 2 bases. CDR1 and CDR2 from the germline V gene are SGHNT and YYREEE (reference sequence). CDR3 length equals 15 residues. The CDR3 reads CASSISGEPYNEQFF. Written as DNA, the CDR3 is TGTGCCAGCAGCATTAGCGGGGAGCCCTACAATGAGCAGTTCTTC.

This chain uses TRBV9 with TRBJ2-1; 12 bases are a match to TRBD2. CDR3 length: 16 amino acids. V was clipped by 0 bases and J by 4 bases; unmatched bases: 2. The germline CDR1 and CDR2 sequences are SGDLS and YYNGEE. DNA for the CDR3: TGTGCCAGCAGCGTAGCTGGGACTAGCGGGTACAATGAGCAGTTCTTC. It is translated as CASSVAGTSGYNEQFF.

This clonotype showed up many times. This sequence joins TRBV7-9 and TRBJ1-6, with D tentatively TRBD1 (6 bases). The CDR3 has 15 amino acids. Trimming left V 7 bases short and J 6 bases short, with 16 bases between. The germline V gene has CDR1 SEHNR and CDR2 FQNEAQ (reference sequence). CDR3 nucleotides: TGTGCCAGCACCGAGAACCAGGGGATTAATTCACCCCTCCACTTT. It encodes CASTENQGINSPLHF.

The chain links TRBV6-6 to TRBJ1-6, with 7 bases that match TRBD1. Germline V gene sequence: CDR1 MNHNY, CDR2 SVGAGI (reference sequence). Trimming took 6 bases from V and 5 from J; bases not matched to a gene: 10. The CDR3 covers 16 residues. This CDR3 reads CASSLGQAKDNSPLHF. In DNA, the CDR3 is TGTGCCAGCAGCCTTGGACAGGCAAAGGATAATTCACCCCTCCACTTT.

The chain recombines TRBV20-1 with TRBJ2-7, with D hard to call. Germline loops: CDR1 DFQATT, CDR2 SNEGSKA (reference sequence). Between the trimmed V and J ends, which lost 6 bases and 0 bases, there was a span of 12 bases. CDR3 length: 13 amino acids. CDR3 DNA sequence: TGCAGTGCCCCGTATCCGGGCTCCTACGAGCAGTACTTC. This encodes CSAPYPGSYEQYF.

This chain joins TRBV20-1 and TRBJ1-2; 8 nucleotides agree with TRBD1. The CDR3 contains 15 residues. J gave up 1 base and V 5 bases, and 9 bases lay outside the gene matches. Germline-derived CDR1 and CDR2 are DFQATT and SNEGSKA (reference sequence). In DNA form, the CDR3 reads TGCAGTGCTGTGGGACAGGTGATCATTAACTATGGCTACACCTTC. Translating it yields CSAVGQVIINYGYTF.

The V call is TRBV6-6, the J call TRBJ2-2; D may be TRBD1 or TRBD2 (5 bases each). The CDR3 consists of 15 residues. V was clipped by 10 bases and J by 3 bases, with 18 bases between them. Germline V gene lookup returns CDR1 MNHNY and CDR2 SVGAGI (reference sequence). CDR3 in amino acids: CAILNRDGYTGELFF. CDR3 nucleotides: TGTGCCATCCTGAACCGGGACGGGTACACCGGGGAGCTGTTTTTT.

This clonotype was recorded a few times. The V call is TRBV7-9, the J call TRBJ2-7, with D possibly TRBD2 on 6 matching bases. V was trimmed by 0 bases and J by 7 bases, leaving 13 bases between them. The CDR3 extends over 14 amino acids. CDR1 SEHNR and CDR2 FQNEAQ come from the germline V gene (reference sequence). CDR3 bases: TGTGCCAGCAGCTTAGCGGGAGGAACTCGTGAGCAGTACTTC. This translates into CASSLAGGTREQYF.

This clonotype was detected a few times. V gene TRBV12-3 or TRBV12-4 combines with J gene TRBJ1-4; 9 bases fit TRBD1. The V and J ends lost 4 bases and 6 bases, in that order; junction bases with no gene match: 6. The CDR3 extends over 15 amino acids. CDR3 sequence: CASSSARTGDEKLFF. CDR3 in DNA: TGTGCCAGCAGTTCAGCCCGGACAGGGGATGAAAAACTGTTTTTT.

This clonotype showed up many times. This chain uses TRBV7-6 with TRBJ2-2, with TRBD2 matching 10 bases. CDR1 is SGHVS, CDR2 FNYEAQ, per germline. This CDR3 spans 17 amino acids. The V and J ends lost 5 bases and 4 bases, in that order; junction bases with no gene match: 10. The chain's CDR3 is CASSPPPAGGITGELFF. The CDR3 bases are TGTGCCAGCAGCCCCCCGCCAGCGGGGGGGATCACCGGGGAGCTGTTTTTT.

Ten or more counts support this clonotype. The chain carries TRBV10-3 and TRBJ1-6; D might be TRBD1 (5 bases). The V gene lost 8 bases and the J gene lost 5 bases, with 10 bases spanning the gap. CDR1 and CDR2 (germline): ENHRY, SYGVKD. CDR3 length: 13 residues. The CDR3 nucleotides are TGTGCCATCTCTCAGGGAAATAATTCACCCCTCCACTTT. This encodes CAISQGNNSPLHF.

This clonotype was detected ten times or more. V usage is TRBV20-1 and J usage is TRBJ1-6; D call uncertain. The germline V gene encodes CDR1 DFQATT and CDR2 SNEGSKA (reference sequence). Trimming shortened V by 2 bases and J by 4 bases, and 9 bases separated the two germline ends. The CDR3 runs to 14 residues. The CDR3, as DNA: TGCAGTGCTAGATTGCCAGTTTATAATTCACCCCTCCACTTT. Translating gives CSARLPVYNSPLHF.

This chain links TRBV14 with TRBJ1-3; the D gene is possibly TRBD1 (6 bases). Germline V gene lookup returns CDR1 SGHDN and CDR2 FVKESK. This CDR3 comprises 13 residues. The V and J ends lost 6 bases and 2 bases respectively, with 8 bases between them. CDR3 amino acids: CASRGGAGNTIYF. CDR3 coding DNA: TGTGCCAGCAGAGGGGGAGCTGGAAACACCATATATTTT.

The chain links TRBV28 to TRBJ2-1; D is uncertain. Germline CDR1 MDHEN, CDR2 SYDVKM. The CDR3 contains 16 residues. Trimming took off 3 bases at V and 0 bases at J, with 12 bases between the two ends. CDR3 DNA: TGTGCCAGCAGTTTGCTGGTGGTTAGCTCCTACAATGAGCAGTTCTTC. Its translation is CASSLLVVSSYNEQFF.

This clonotype has more than one count but fewer than ten. The chain employs TRBV6-5 and TRBJ1-1, with D perhaps TRBD1 (6 bases). Trimming removed 5 bases from V and 0 bases from J, with 10 bases in between. There are 14 residues in the CDR3. Germline CDR1 MNHEY, CDR2 SVGAGI. In nucleotides, the CDR3 is TGTGCCAGCAGTGGGACACGTATGAACACTGAAGCTTTCTTT. This encodes CASSGTRMNTEAFF.

This chain uses TRBV24-1 with TRBJ2-1; 11 bases are a match to TRBD2. The V gene's germline CDR1 is KGHDR and CDR2 SFDVKD. The length of the CDR3 is 16 residues. V lost 6 bases and J lost 6; bases outside the gene matches: 9. The CDR3 coding sequence is TGTGCCACCAGTAAACGACTAGCGGGATTGGGCAATGAGCAGTTCTTC. Its protein is CATSKRLAGLGNEQFF.

This clonotype was counted ten times or more. The chain has TRBV10-3 and TRBJ1-2; D is unclear. V gave up 3 bases and J gave up 0 bases, with 8 bases separating them. The germline V gene has CDR1 ENHRY and CDR2 SYGVKD. CDR3 length equals 14 residues. CDR3 region: CAISEGPSNYGYTF. In nucleotides, the CDR3 is TGTGCCATCAGTGAAGGGCCGTCTAACTATGGCTACACCTTC.

This clonotype was observed at least ten times. This chain joins TRBV2 and TRBJ2-2; D might be TRBD2 (6 bases). Germline V gene sequence: CDR1 SNHLY, CDR2 FYNNEI. The CDR3 loop spans 14 amino acids. V gave up 5 bases and J gave up 1 base, with 8 bases separating them. The CDR3 sequence: CASSRDWNTGELFF. The CDR3 region has the DNA TGTGCCAGCAGTCGGGACTGGAACACCGGGGAGCTGTTTTTT.

The gene calls are TRBV13 and TRBJ2-1; no definite D call. The CDR3 has 15 residues. CDR1 and CDR2 from the germline V gene are PRHDT and FYEKMQ (reference sequence). With 1 base removed from V and 6 bases from J, the gap between germline ends came to 13 bases. CDR3 DNA: TGTGCCAGCAGCTTAGTCACCCGGACGATCAATGAGCAGTTCTTC. Residues: CASSLVTRTINEQFF.

This clonotype was picked up many times. The genes are TRBV6-6 and TRBJ2-7, with a possible D match to TRBD2 (6 bases). This CDR3 region has 13 residues. V was shortened by 7 bases and J by 1 base, with 11 bases between the two germline ends. CDR1 and CDR2 (germline): MNHNY, SVGAGI (reference sequence). The CDR3 protein is CASTEGTSYEQYF. The CDR3 nucleotides read TGTGCCAGCACCGAAGGGACTTCCTACGAGCAGTACTTC.